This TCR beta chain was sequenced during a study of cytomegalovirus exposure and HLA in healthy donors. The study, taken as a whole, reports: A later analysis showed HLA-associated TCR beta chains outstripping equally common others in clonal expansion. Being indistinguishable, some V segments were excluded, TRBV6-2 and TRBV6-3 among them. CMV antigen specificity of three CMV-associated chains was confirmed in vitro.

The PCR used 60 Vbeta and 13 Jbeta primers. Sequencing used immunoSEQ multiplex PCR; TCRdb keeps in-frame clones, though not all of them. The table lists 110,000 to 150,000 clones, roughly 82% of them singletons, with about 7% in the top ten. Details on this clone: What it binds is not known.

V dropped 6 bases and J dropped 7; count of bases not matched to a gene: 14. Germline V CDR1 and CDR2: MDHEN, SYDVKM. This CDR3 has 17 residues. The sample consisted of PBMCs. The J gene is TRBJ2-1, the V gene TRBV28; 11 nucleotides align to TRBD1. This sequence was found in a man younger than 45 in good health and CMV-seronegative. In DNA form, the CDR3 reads TGTGCCAGCAGAACATTCGTTGGACAGGGGGCTTTGAATGAGCAGTTCTTC. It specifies CASRTFVGQGALNEQFF.